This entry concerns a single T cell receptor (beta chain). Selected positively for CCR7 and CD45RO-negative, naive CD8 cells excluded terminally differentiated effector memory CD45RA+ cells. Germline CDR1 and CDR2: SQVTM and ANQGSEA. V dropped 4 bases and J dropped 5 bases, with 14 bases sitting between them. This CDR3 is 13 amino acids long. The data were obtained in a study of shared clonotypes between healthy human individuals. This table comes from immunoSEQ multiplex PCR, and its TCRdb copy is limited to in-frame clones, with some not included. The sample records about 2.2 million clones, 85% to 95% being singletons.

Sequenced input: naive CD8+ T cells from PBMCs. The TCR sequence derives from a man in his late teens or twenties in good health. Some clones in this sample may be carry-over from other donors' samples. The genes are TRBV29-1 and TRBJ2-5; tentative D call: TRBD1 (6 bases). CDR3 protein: CSVVSQGSETQYF. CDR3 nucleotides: TGCAGCGTTGTCTCCCAGGGGAGCGAGACCCAGTACTTC.